One and the same sample provided the 14 T cell receptor beta chains below, sequenced in a study of response to subunit inactivated influenza vaccine. TCRdb analysed the RT-PCR reads with MiXCR anew, one entry per CDR3 protein. The repertoire holds 450,000 to 600,000 distinct CDR3 sequences, with more than 15% as singletons. The sample was CD4+ T cells sorted from PBMCs, taken around 25 months after vaccination. These receptor sequences come from a man aged 50 to 69 who received an inactivated influenza vaccine.

This sequence joins TRBV6-6 and TRBJ1-5, with 9 bases aligning to TRBD1. The germline CDR1 and CDR2 sequences are MNHNY and SVGAGI (reference sequence). The V gene end was trimmed by 6 bases and the J gene end by 7 bases; junction bases not matched to a gene: 4. The CDR3 has 13 residues. The CDR3 region has the DNA TGTGCCAGCAGCCGACAGGGGGAACAGCCCCAGCATTTT. Protein sequence: CASSRQGEQPQHF.

This clonotype was observed many times. This rearrangement joins TRBV9 to TRBJ1-1; D may be TRBD1 (6 bases). The germline gives CDR1 SGDLS, CDR2 YYNGEE. The CDR3 runs 14 residues. Trimming removed 3 bases at V and 4 bases at J, with 13 bases between. The chain's CDR3 is CASSDRERGTEAFF. CDR3 DNA: TGTGCCAGCAGCGACAGGGAGCGGGGCACTGAAGCTTTCTTT.

This clonotype was counted only a few times. This chain connects TRBV29-1 to TRBJ1-2, with no clear D. Germline assignment: CDR1 SQVTM and CDR2 ANQGSEA. This CDR3 contains 11 residues. The germline V and J ends were trimmed by 6 bases and 5 bases, with 10 bases remaining between them. The CDR3 DNA sequence: TGCAGCGTCGCCTCGACTTATGGCTACACCTTC. Translation gives CSVASTYGYTF.

The chain uses TRBV11-2 and TRBJ2-3; TRBD2 aligns across 8 bases. The CDR3 has 18 residues. In germline, CDR1 is SGHAT, CDR2 FQNNGV. V was clipped by 5 bases and J by 4 bases; unmatched bases: 17. The CDR3 DNA is TGTGCCAGCAGCCGAGCCGAACTAGCGGACGGTTTGGCAGATACGCAGTATTTT. It codes for CASSRAELADGLADTQYF.

This clonotype was observed a few times. V gene TRBV28 combines with J gene TRBJ2-1, with D perhaps being TRBD1 or TRBD2 (5 bases each). This CDR3 is built from 16 residues. Trimming cost V 7 bases and J 4 bases, with 20 bases left between them. Per the germline V gene, CDR1 is MDHEN and CDR2 is SYDVKM. The CDR3 DNA follows: TGTGCCAGCATGCCCATCGGGACCGCCGCTTACAATGAGCAGTTCTTC. It is translated as CASMPIGTAAYNEQFF.

The chain joins TRBV13 to TRBJ2-1, with TRBD2 identical over 9 bases. Trimming removed 2 bases from V and 7 bases from J; junction bases left unmatched: 6. The germline V gene encodes CDR1 PRHDT and CDR2 FYEKMQ (reference sequence). The CDR3 runs 15 residues. CDR3 bases: TGTGCCAGCAGCTTACGTGGGCTAGCGGGGAATGAGCAGTTCTTC. Protein: CASSLRGLAGNEQFF.

The chain has TRBV3-1 and TRBJ2-5; D is unresolved. Trimming shortened V by 0 bases and J by 1 base, and 6 bases separated the two germline ends. This CDR3 is built from 14 residues. Germline V lookup: CDR1 LGHDT, CDR2 YNNKEL (reference sequence). In nucleotides, the CDR3 is TGTGCCAGCAGCCAAGACTGGCCCCAAGAGACCCAGTACTTC. This translates into CASSQDWPQETQYF.

The chain carries TRBV27 and TRBJ2-1; 9 nucleotides agree with TRBD1. The CDR3 length is 11 residues. From germline, CDR1 is MNHEY and CDR2 SMNVEV (reference sequence). V lost 5 bases and J lost 15; bases outside the gene matches: 5. Here the CDR3 reads CASSTGGLRFF. CDR3 coding DNA: TGTGCCAGCAGTACAGGGGGCCTCCGGTTCTTC.

This clonotype was detected a few times. The J gene is TRBJ2-1, the V gene TRBV4-2, with 11 nucleotides matching TRBD2. Germline trimming cut 6 bases from V and 10 bases from J; bases unmatched to any gene: 11. CDR3 size: 15 residues. Germline V gene data show CDR1 as LGHNA and CDR2 as YNFKEQ. CDR3 coding DNA: TGTGCCAGCAGTGCCCGGCTAGCGGGAGGAGGCGAGCAGTTCTTC. As protein: CASSARLAGGGEQFF.

This clonotype was detected ten times or more. The chain links TRBV4-1 to TRBJ2-3; D unresolved. This CDR3 is 13 amino acids long. Trimming removed 4 bases at V and 4 bases at J, with 9 bases between. CDR1 and CDR2 (germline): MGHRA, YSYEKL. CDR3 sequence reads: CASSPLSADTQYF. CDR3 bases: TGCGCCAGCAGCCCCCTTAGTGCAGATACGCAGTATTTT.

This clonotype has only a few counts. The chain joins TRBV4-3 to TRBJ1-3; D gene uncertain. Germline loops: CDR1 LGHNA, CDR2 YSLEER. This CDR3 is 17 amino acids long. V dropped 0 bases and J dropped 0 bases, with 12 bases sitting between them. DNA of the CDR3: TGCGCCAGCAGCCAAGATCAAGCGAGTAGCTCTGGAAACACCATATATTTT. Amino acid sequence: CASSQDQASSSGNTIYF.

This clonotype has just a few counts. CDR3 region: CASSFDRATEAFF. The CDR3 bases are TGTGCCAGCAGCTTTGACAGGGCCACTGAAGCTTTCTTT. The J gene is TRBJ1-1, the V gene TRBV12-3 or TRBV12-4; 7 bases match TRBD1. The ends lost 6 bases at V and 4 bases at J; junction bases unmatched: 5. The CDR3 contains 13 residues.

A few counts support this clonotype. The chain carries TRBV6-2 or TRBV6-3 and TRBJ1-5; D not resolved. There are 13 residues in the CDR3. The V end lost 6 bases, the J end lost 1 base, and 7 bases lay between the germline ends. CDR1 and CDR2 from the germline V gene are MNHEY and SVGEGT. CDR3 sequence: CASSRMSNQPQHF. CDR3 in DNA: TGTGCCAGCAGCCGAATGAGCAATCAGCCCCAGCATTTT.

The chain couples TRBV6-5 to TRBJ1-6, with 7 bases aligning to TRBD1. V gave up 2 bases and J gave up 10 bases; unmatched junction bases: 11. This CDR3 is built from 16 residues. CDR1 is MNHEY, CDR2 SVGAGI, per germline. The CDR3 DNA is TGTGCCAGCAGTTACCTCAACAGGGGCACGGACTCACCCCTCCACTTT. This translates into CASSYLNRGTDSPLHF.